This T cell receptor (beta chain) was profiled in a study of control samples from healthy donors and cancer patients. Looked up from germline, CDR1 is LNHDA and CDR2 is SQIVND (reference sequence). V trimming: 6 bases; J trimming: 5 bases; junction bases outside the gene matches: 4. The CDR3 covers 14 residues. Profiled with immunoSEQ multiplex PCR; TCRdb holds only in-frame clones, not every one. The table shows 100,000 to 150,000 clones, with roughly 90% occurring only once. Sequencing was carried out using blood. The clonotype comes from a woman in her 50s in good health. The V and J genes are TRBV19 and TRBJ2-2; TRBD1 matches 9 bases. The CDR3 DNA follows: TGTGCCAGTAGACAGGGGGCGCGAACCGGGGAGCTGTTTTTT. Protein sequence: CASRQGARTGELFF.